This TCR beta chain came from a study of T cells in Graves' hyperthyroidism and ophthalmopathy. The sample holds many counts of this clonotype. CDR3 length: 16 residues. Trimming removed 1 base at V and 0 bases at J, with 8 bases between. The germline V gene has CDR1 SGHRS and CDR2 YFSETQ. Amplification targeted TCR beta CDR3 regions from RNA transcripts. HTBI primers drove first-round RT-PCR of the TCR CDR3. TCRdb ran MiXCR on the multiplex PCR reads and lists one entry per CDR3 protein. The table records 530,000 or so distinct CDR3 sequences, around 45% of them present only once. If no ophthalmopathy progression occurred within 18 months, Graves' hyperthyroidism was stable. Those with hyperthyroidism were 18 to 65 years old, newly diagnosed, and ill for under 2 months. Uncontrolled infections, other autoimmune diseases, pregnancy or lactation led to exclusion of patients. Thyroid ultrasound and orbital computed tomography, with clinical symptoms and serum thyroxine and TRAb, informed diagnoses.

This sequence originates from a woman between 18 and 29 years old with Graves' hyperthyroidism. This chain joins TRBV5-1 and TRBJ2-6, with D uncertain. Input material: peripheral blood or thyroid tissue (not recorded which). The CDR3 DNA reads as TGCGCCAGCAGCTTGAACGTGTCCTCTGGGGCCAACGTCCTGACTTTC. This encodes CASSLNVSSGANVLTF.